The source of this TCR beta chain is a study of blood T cells in healthy people across ages. Study-wide results and limits: Older age went with lower TCR beta diversity per million T cells, in a roughly linear way. When set beside aged donors, long-lived donors presented more naive CD4+ cells and higher diversity.

The individuals who served as donors were healthy Caucasians living in Russia, aged roughly 6 to 100. Every sample yielded at least 6.5 million isolated PBMCs. A note on this clonotype: Its antigen is undetermined.

Combining a sample-barcoded 5' primer with a J-beta primer mix, a second PCR ran for roughly 7 to 12 cycles. Each CDR3 protein is one row after TCRdb ran MiXCR on the 5' RACE reads. Here the sample spans approximately 800,000 distinct CDR3 sequences, roughly 50% being singletons. J lost 3 bases, V lost 5 bases, and 5 bases had no gene match. The CDR3 length is 15 residues. Germline V CDR1 and CDR2: SNHLY, FYNNEI. The V and J genes are TRBV2 and TRBJ2-3, with 10 bases matching TRBD1. The sequenced sample consisted of blood. The source is a man under 40 in good health. CDR3 coding DNA: TGTGCCAGCAGTACACGGGACAGGGGAACAGATACGCAGTATTTT. It encodes CASSTRDRGTDTQYF.